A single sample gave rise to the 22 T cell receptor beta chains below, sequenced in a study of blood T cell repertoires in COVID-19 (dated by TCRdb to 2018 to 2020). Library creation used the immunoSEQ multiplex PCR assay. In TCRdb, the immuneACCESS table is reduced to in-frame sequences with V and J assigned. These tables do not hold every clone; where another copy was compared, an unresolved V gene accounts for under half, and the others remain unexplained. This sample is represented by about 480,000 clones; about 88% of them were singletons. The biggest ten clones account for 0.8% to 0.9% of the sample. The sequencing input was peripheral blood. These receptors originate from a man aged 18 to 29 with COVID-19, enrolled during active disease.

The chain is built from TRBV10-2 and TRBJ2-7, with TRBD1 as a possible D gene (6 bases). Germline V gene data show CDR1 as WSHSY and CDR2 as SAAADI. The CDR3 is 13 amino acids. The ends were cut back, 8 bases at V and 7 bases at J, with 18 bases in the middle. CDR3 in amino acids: CASLGRGLGEQYF. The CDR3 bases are TGCGCCAGCCTAGGCAGGGGCCTGGGGGAGCAGTACTTC.

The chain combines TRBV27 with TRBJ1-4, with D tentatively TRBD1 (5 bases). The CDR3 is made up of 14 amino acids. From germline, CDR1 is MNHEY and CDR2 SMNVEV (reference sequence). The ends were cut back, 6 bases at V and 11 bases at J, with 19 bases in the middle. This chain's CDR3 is CASRTDGDRGKLFF. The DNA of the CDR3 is TGTGCCAGCAGGACCGATGGGGATCGGGGGAAACTGTTTTTT.

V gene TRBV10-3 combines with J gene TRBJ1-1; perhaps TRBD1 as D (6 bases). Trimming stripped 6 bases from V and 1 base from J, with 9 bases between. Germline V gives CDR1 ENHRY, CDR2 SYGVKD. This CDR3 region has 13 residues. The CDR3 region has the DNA TGTGCCATCAGCCGACAGGAGAACACTGAAGCTTTCTTT. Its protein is CAISRQENTEAFF.

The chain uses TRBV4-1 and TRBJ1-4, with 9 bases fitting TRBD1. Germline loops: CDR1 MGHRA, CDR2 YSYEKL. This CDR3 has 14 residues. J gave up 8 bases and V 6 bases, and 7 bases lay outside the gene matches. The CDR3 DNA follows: TGCGCCAGCAGTCTTCGGGACAGGGACGAAAAACTGTTTTTT. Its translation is CASSLRDRDEKLFF.

The CDR3 region has the DNA TGTGCCAGCAGGTATCAAGCAAACTACTACGAGCAGTACTTC. Amino acid sequence: CASRYQANYYEQYF. V is TRBV2 and J is TRBJ2-7; D gene unclear. V was cut by 6 bases and J by 3 bases, with 15 bases left in between. This CDR3 contains 14 residues. Germline lookup yields CDR1 SNHLY and CDR2 FYNNEI.

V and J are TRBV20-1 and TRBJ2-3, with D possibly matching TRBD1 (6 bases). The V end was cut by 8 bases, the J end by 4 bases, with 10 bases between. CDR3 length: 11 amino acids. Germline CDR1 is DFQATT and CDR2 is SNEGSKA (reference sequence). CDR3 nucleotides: TGCAGTCAGGGGACCGCAGATACGCAGTATTTT. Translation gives CSQGTADTQYF.

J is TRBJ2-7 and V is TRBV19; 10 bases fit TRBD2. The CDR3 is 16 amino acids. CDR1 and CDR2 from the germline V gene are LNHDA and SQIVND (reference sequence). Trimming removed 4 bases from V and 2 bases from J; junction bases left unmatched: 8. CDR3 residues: CASSTPPSGGTYEQYF. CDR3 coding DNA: TGTGCCAGTAGTACCCCCCCTAGCGGGGGAACCTACGAGCAGTACTTC.

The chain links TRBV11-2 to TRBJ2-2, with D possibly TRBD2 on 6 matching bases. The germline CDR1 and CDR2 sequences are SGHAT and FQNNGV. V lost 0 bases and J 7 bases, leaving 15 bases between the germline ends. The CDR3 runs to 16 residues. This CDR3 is CASSLDLGGVNGELFF. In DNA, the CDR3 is TGTGCCAGCAGCTTAGATCTAGGAGGGGTGAACGGGGAGCTGTTTTTT.

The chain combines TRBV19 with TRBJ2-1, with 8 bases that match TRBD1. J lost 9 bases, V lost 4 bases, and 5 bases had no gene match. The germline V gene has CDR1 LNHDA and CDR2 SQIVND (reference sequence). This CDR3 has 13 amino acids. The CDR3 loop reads CASSKQGAREQFF. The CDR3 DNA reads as TGTGCCAGTAGTAAGCAGGGGGCACGTGAGCAGTTCTTC.

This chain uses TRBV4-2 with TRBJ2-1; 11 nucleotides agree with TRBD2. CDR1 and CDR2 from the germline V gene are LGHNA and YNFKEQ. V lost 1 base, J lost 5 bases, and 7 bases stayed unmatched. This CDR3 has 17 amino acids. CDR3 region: CASSQGQLAGDHNEQFF. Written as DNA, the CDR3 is TGTGCCAGCAGCCAAGGCCAACTAGCGGGAGACCACAATGAGCAGTTCTTC.

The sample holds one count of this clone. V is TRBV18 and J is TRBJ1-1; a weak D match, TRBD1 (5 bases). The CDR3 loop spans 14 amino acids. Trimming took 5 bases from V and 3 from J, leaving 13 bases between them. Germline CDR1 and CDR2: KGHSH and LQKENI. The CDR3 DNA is TGTGCCAGCTCATCCAGGGTAGAGGACACTGAAGCTTTCTTT. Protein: CASSSRVEDTEAFF. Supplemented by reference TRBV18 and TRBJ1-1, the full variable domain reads NAGVMQNPRHLVRRRGQEARLRCSPMKGHSHVYWYRQLPEEGLKFMVYLQKENIIDESGMPKERFSAEFPKEGPSILRIQQVVRGDSAAYFCASSSRVEDTEAFFGQGTRLTVV.

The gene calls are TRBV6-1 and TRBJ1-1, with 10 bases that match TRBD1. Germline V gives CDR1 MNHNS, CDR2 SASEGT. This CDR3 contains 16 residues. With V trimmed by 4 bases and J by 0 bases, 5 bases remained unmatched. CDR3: CASSVGTGELNTEAFF. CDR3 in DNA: TGTGCCAGCAGTGTGGGGACAGGGGAACTGAACACTGAAGCTTTCTTT.

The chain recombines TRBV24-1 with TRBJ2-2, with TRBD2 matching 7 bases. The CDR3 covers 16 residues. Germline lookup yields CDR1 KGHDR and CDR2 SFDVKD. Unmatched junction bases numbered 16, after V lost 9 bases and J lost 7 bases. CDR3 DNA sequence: TGTGCCACCGCGACGCGGGAGAGTTGGTCGCACGGGGAGCTGTTTTTT. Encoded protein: CATATRESWSHGELFF.

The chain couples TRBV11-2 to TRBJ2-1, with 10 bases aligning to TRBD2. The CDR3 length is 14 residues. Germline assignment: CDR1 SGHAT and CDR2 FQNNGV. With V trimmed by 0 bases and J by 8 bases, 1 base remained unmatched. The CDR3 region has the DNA TGTGCCAGCAGCTTAGATAGCGGGAGGTATGAGCAGTTCTTC. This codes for CASSLDSGRYEQFF. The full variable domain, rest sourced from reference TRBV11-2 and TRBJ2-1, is EAGVAQSPRYKIIEKRQSVAFWCNPISGHATLYWYQQILGQGPKLLIQFQNNGVVDDSQLPKDRFSAERLKGVDSTLKIQPAKLEDSAVYLCASSLDSGRYEQFFGPGTRLTVL.

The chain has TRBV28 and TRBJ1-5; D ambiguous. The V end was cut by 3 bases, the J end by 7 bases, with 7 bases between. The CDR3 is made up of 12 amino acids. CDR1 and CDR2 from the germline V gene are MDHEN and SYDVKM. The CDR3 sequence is CASSLAVQPQHF. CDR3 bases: TGTGCCAGCAGTTTGGCAGTCCAGCCCCAGCATTTT.

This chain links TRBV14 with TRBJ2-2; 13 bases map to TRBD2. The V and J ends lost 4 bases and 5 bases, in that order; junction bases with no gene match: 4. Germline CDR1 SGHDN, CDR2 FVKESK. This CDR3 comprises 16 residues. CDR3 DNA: TGTGCCAGCAGCCTGAGGACTAGCGGGAGAACCGGGGAGCTGTTTTTT. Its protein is CASSLRTSGRTGELFF.

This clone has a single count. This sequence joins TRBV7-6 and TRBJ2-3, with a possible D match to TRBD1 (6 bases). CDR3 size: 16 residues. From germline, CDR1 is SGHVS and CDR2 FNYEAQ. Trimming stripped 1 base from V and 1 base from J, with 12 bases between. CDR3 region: CASSLVGQGGTDTQYF. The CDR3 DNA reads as TGTGCCAGCAGCTTAGTGGGACAAGGGGGCACAGATACGCAGTATTTT.

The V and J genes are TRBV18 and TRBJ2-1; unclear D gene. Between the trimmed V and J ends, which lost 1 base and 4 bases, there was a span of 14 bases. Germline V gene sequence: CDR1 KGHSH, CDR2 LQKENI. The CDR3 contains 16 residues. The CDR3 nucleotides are TGTGCCAGCTCACCACGGAACGGAGTCAATTACAATGAGCAGTTCTTC. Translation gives CASSPRNGVNYNEQFF. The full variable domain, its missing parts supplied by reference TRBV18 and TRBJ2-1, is NAGVMQNPRHLVRRRGQEARLRCSPMKGHSHVYWYRQLPEEGLKFMVYLQKENIIDESGMPKERFSAEFPKEGPSILRIQQVVRGDSAAYFCASSPRNGVNYNEQFFGPGTRLTVL.

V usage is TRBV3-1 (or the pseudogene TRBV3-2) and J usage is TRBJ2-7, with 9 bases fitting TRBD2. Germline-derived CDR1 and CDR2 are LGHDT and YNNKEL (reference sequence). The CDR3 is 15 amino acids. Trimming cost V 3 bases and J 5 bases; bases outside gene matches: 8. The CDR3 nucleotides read TGTGCCAGCAGCCATTTAGCGGGAGTTAAGAACGAGCAGTACTTC. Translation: CASSHLAGVKNEQYF.

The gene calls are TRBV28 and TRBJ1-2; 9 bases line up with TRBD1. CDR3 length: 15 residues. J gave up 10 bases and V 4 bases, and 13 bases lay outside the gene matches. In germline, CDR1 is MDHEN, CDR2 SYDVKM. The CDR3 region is CASSSSRQGGNYYTF. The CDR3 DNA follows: TGTGCCAGCAGTTCATCACGACAGGGGGGGAACTACTACACCTTC.

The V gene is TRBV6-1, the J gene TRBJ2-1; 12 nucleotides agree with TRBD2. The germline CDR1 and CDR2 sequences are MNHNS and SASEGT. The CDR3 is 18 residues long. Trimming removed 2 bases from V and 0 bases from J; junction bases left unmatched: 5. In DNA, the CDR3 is TGTGCCAGCAGTGAAACTAGCGGGAGGCCGAGCTCCTACAATGAGCAGTTCTTC. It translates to CASSETSGRPSSYNEQFF.

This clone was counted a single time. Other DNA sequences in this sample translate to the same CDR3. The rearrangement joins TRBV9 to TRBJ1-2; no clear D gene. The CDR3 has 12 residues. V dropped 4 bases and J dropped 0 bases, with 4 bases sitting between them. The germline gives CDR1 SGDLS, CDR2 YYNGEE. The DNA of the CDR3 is TGTGCCAGCAGCCCTTCTAACTATGGCTACACCTTC. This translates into CASSPSNYGYTF. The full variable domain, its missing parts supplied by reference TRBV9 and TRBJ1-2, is DSGVTQTPKHLITATGQRVTLRCSPRSGDLSVYWYQQSLDQGLQFLIQYYNGEERAKGNILERFSAQQFPDLHSELNLSSLELGDSALYFCASSPSNYGYTFGSGTRLTVV.